This T cell receptor beta chain stems from a study of T-cell memory formation after mild COVID-19. V gave up 2 bases and J gave up 15 bases; unmatched junction bases: 5. The length of the CDR3 is 12 residues. Germline V gene lookup returns CDR1 MNHEY and CDR2 SVGEGT. TCRdb fed the 5' RACE reads into MiXCR, producing one record per CDR3 protein. The sample includes a few hundred thousand distinct CDR3 sequences, 15% to 20% seen only once; the top ten take 20% to 25%. Points from the study as a whole: CD4+ contracting clones were mainly CM and EM; CD8+ ones, EMRA.

To note about this clonotype: Its antigen remains unknown.

V and J are TRBV6-2 or TRBV6-3 and TRBJ2-1; TRBD1 matches at 9 bases. The sequencing sample was made of PBMCs or a T cell subset sorted from them (not recorded which). The TCR originated in a man in his late teens or twenties who had mild COVID-19 (a few samples of this study predate the infection). Cell type and time point are not known. CDR3 nucleotide sequence: TGTGCCAGCAGTTACGGGGGACAGGGCTTGTTCTTC. Its protein is CASSYGGQGLFF.